This T cell receptor beta chain was captured in a study of TIL therapy for anti-PD-1-resistant metastatic lung cancer. About the research overall: Tumors were harvested before any PD-1/PD-L1 blockade. Most patients had lung adenocarcinoma; a handful of tumors were EGFR-mutant, two ALK-rearranged; half smoked currently or formerly.

The libraries were made with immunoSEQ v3. Sequencing depth was around 2 million read pairs for survey level, about 5-6 million for deep. The repertoire was sequenced with immunoSEQ multiplex PCR; TCRdb's copy has only in-frame clones and lacks some. This table has roughly 60,000 clones, around 90% appearing once. Time point noted: pre-treatment sample, taken before nivolumab and TIL therapy. Study-wide points: This highly selected cohort may not generalize to typical lung cancer patients.

Germline V CDR1 and CDR2: SGDLS, YYNGEE. This CDR3 is built from 14 residues. Between the trimmed V and J ends, which lost 4 bases and 4 bases, there was a span of 13 bases. To note about this clone: Its target is unknown.

The genes are TRBV9 and TRBJ2-3, with D uncertain. This clonotype was obtained from a person aged 25-80 years with non-small cell lung cancer. This specimen consisted of blood, obtained at baseline. The DNA for the CDR3 is TGTGCCAGCAGCCTCCCTGAAAGCTCAGATACGCAGTATTTT. Translating gives CASSLPESSDTQYF.